This T cell receptor beta chain came from a study of blood T cell repertoires in COVID-19. Study overall: There were acute and convalescent COVID-19 samples, and they came from the United States, Italy and Spain. Sample material is recorded as cDNA or gDNA derived from T cells, B-cell-depleted T cells, or PBMCs.

V was cut by 1 base and J by 0 bases, with 7 bases left in between. This CDR3 comprises 14 residues. CDR1 and CDR2 (germline): SGHVS, FNYEAQ. In the original workflow: Cell counts per sample came from amplifying reference gene primers. Libraries were prepared by immunoSEQ multiplex PCR; TCRdb keeps only in-frame clonotypes and omits some of them. That table supplies the V and J calls and clone size; D and trimming were determined from the DNA. Of some 38,000 clones detected, around 93% appear once; the ten largest clones hold approximately 14%. The V gene is TRBV7-6, the J gene TRBJ2-7; no reliable D call. This receptor was taken from a woman aged 30 to 39 in a cohort sampled during active COVID-19. Source material: peripheral blood. Written as DNA, the CDR3 is TGTGCCAGCAGCTTAGGTGAGGACTCCTACGAGCAGTACTTC. The encoded protein is CASSLGEDSYEQYF.